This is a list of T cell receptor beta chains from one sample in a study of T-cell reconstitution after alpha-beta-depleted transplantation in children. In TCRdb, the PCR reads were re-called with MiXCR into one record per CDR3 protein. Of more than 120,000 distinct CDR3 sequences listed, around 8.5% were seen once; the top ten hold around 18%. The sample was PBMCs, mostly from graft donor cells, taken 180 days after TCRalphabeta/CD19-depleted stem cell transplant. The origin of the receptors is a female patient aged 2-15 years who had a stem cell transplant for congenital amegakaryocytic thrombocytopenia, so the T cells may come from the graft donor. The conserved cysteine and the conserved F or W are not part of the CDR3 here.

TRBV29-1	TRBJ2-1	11	SVVGASDNEQF
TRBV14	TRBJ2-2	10	ASSQGVEKLF
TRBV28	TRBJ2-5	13	ASSFAGTGRETQY
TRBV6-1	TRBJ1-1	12	ASTQDRMNTEAF
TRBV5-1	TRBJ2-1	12	ASSLQDGYNEQF
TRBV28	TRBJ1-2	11	ASSPRDVYGYT
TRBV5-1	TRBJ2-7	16	ASSLLMTSGRDRNEQY
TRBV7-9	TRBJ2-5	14	ASRTRSLAGGETQY
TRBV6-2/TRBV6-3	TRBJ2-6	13	ASSYFVSGANVLT
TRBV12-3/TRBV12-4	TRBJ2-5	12	ASSLGGGKETQY
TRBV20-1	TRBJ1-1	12	SAREGQMNTEAF
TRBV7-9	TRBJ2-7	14	ASSSADSLGFYEQY
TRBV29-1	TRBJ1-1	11	SVDLWGGTEAF
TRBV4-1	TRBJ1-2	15	ASSQDPGPPFNYGYT
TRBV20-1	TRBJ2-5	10	SAWDPERAQY
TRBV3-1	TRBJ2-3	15	ASSQDWLAGRTDTQY
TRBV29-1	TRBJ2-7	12	SVSDYQSSYEQY
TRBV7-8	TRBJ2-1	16	ASSLAVAGLSSYNEQF
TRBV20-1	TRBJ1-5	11	SARGQSNQPQH
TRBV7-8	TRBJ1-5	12	ASSYRDRDQPQH
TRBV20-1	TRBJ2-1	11	SPGTSGWNEQF
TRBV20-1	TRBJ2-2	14	SARGTLGFSSGELF
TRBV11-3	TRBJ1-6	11	ASSRTPNSPLH
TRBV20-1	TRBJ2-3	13	SARDGGPFTDTQY
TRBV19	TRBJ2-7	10	ASSIRDGEQY
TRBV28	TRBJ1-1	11	ASRINRVTEAF
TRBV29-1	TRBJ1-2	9	SVLTNYGYT
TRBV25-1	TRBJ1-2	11	ASSDMGTYGYT
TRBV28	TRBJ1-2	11	ASSLAGGSGYT
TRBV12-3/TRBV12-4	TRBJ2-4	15	ASTQGQGALAKNIQY
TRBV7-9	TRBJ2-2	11	ASSLAGAGELF
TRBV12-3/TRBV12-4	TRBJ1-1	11	ASTPRGVAEAF
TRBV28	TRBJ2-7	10	ASSLHRYEQY
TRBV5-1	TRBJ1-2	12	ASSVDRGQGGYT
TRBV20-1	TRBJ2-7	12	SASQNRLYYEQY
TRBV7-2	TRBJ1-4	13	ASSPRGATNEKLF
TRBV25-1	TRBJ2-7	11	ASRPGQIYEQY
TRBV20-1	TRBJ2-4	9	SASLGNIQY
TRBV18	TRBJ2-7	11	ASSPHRGCEQY
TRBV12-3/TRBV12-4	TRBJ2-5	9	ASSFSETQY
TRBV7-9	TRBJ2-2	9	ASRVTGELF
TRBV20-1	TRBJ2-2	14	SARSPSGGTTGELF
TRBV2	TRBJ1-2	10	ASGQGFYGYT
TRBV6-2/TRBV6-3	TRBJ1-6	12	ASRPGQGNSPLH
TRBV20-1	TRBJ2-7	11	SAGTSGDYEQY
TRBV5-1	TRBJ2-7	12	ASSWGQEYYEQY
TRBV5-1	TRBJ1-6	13	ASRQQYSRDSPLH
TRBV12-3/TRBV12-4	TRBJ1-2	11	ASSLNEGDGYT
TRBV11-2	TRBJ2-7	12	ASRKDGNSYEQY
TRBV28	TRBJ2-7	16	ASSPPGGNRGFSYEQY
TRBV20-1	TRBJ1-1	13	SATPYQGMNTEAF
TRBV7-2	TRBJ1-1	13	ASSPRTGAYSEAF
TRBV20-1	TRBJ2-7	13	SGRRSGVPSYEQY
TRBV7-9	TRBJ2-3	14	ASSTGTFSSTDTQY
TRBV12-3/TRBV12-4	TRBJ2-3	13	ASTKDRGGTDTQY
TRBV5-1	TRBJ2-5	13	ASSFDVAGQETQY
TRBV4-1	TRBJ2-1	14	ASSQRPGLAGAEQF